Each of the 27 T cell receptor beta chains below was sequenced from the same sample in a study of blood T cells in healthy people across ages. A second about 7 to 12 cycle PCR used barcoded and J-beta primers. Each CDR3 protein gets one entry after TCRdb re-called the 5' RACE reads with MiXCR. The sample contains approximately 780,000 distinct CDR3 sequences, roughly 25% of which appear only once. These data were also reused for a study on T cells of mothers and their children.

Sequencing was performed on blood. These receptors originate from a boy aged 5-17 years in good health.

The rearrangement links TRBV3-1 to TRBJ2-4; D could derive from TRBD1 or TRBD2 (5 bases each). The CDR3 spans 15 residues. The germline V gene encodes CDR1 LGHDT and CDR2 YNNKEL (reference sequence). The ends were cut back, 3 bases at V and 4 bases at J, with 13 bases in the middle. The CDR3 protein is CASSQYRDEKNIQYF. CDR3 sequence (DNA): TGTGCCAGCAGCCAGTACCGGGACGAAAAAAACATTCAGTACTTC.

The chain is built from TRBV12-3 or TRBV12-4 and TRBJ2-2; D uncertain. This CDR3 is 13 amino acids long. Trimming cost V 6 bases and J 10 bases, with 15 bases left between them. CDR3 protein: CASSLQWRQELFF. The CDR3 bases are TGTGCCAGCAGCCTACAGTGGCGGCAGGAGCTGTTTTTT.

The chain uses TRBV12-3 or TRBV12-4 and TRBJ2-3; no firm D call. The CDR3 covers 14 residues. Trimming took 3 bases from V and 0 from J, leaving 7 bases between them. The CDR3 sequence is CASSLGFSTDTQYF. CDR3 in DNA: TGTGCCAGCAGTTTGGGGTTTAGCACAGATACGCAGTATTTT.

The gene calls are TRBV7-9 and TRBJ2-5, with a tentative D call TRBD2 (6 bases). The CDR3 has 15 amino acids. V lost 5 bases and J lost 6, with 19 bases in between. Germline assignment: CDR1 SEHNR and CDR2 FQNEAQ (reference sequence). This chain's CDR3 is CASSPGTGAKKTQYF. The CDR3 bases are TGTGCCAGCAGCCCCGGGACTGGAGCTAAGAAGACCCAGTACTTC.

V is TRBV14 and J is TRBJ2-5; 9 bases are a match to TRBD2. CDR1 and CDR2 (germline): SGHDN, FVKESK. V shed 0 bases, J shed 5 bases, and the junction held 7 bases outside the gene matches. The CDR3 is 16 residues long. The CDR3 DNA is TGTGCCAGCAGCCAAGAAGGTCTAGCGGGGAGGGAGACCCAGTACTTC. It is translated as CASSQEGLAGRETQYF.

In this sample, this clonotype turned up a few times. The chain links TRBV7-3 to TRBJ2-5; 10 bases align to TRBD2. This CDR3 is 16 amino acids long. Trimming removed 5 bases from V and 5 bases from J; junction bases left unmatched: 11. Germline V lookup: CDR1 SGHTA, CDR2 FQGTGA. CDR3 DNA: TGTGCCAGCAGCCCACGGGTAGCGGGGGGTTCGGAGACCCAGTACTTC. Protein product: CASSPRVAGGSETQYF.

This chain joins TRBV10-3 and TRBJ2-1; 9 bases are a match to TRBD1. The CDR3 length is 14 residues. Germline values: CDR1 ENHRY, CDR2 SYGVKD. J was trimmed by 4 bases and V by 8 bases; bases with no gene match: 6. The CDR3: CAIALQGAYNEQFF. CDR3 nucleotides: TGTGCCATCGCACTACAGGGGGCTTACAATGAGCAGTTCTTC.

In the case of this clonotype: One junction end does not reproduce the germline sequence, and a read error may be involved. The rearrangement joins TRBV20-1 to TRBJ2-3, with 15 nucleotides matching TRBD2. The germline V gene encodes CDR1 DFQATT and CDR2 SNEGSKA (reference sequence). The length of the CDR3 is 21 residues. CDR3 protein: CRARDQRGLAGGPHGTDTQYF. The DNA for the CDR3 is TGCAGAGCTAGAGATCAACGAGGACTAGCGGGGGGGCCCCATGGCACAGATACGCAGTATTTT.

This clonotype came up once. J is TRBJ2-2 and V is TRBV10-3; no definite D call. Germline V lookup: CDR1 ENHRY, CDR2 SYGVKD. V gave up 6 bases and J gave up 3 bases, with 5 bases separating them. This CDR3 has 12 amino acids. The CDR3 protein is CAISDHTGELFF. CDR3 nucleotides: TGTGCCATCAGCGACCACACCGGGGAGCTGTTTTTT.

The J gene is TRBJ2-3, the V gene TRBV3-1, with TRBD2 identical over 9 bases. The CDR3 is 17 residues long. CDR1 is LGHDT, CDR2 YNNKEL, per germline (reference sequence). With V trimmed by 1 base and J by 0 bases, 5 bases remained unmatched. In DNA, the CDR3 is TGTGCCAGCAGCCAAGCATCGACTAGCGGTAGCACAGATACGCAGTATTTT. This codes for CASSQASTSGSTDTQYF.

V is TRBV15 and J is TRBJ2-5; 10 nucleotides match TRBD1. Germline loops: CDR1 LNHNV, CDR2 YYDKDF (reference sequence). CDR3 size: 14 residues. Trimming cost V 5 bases and J 5 bases; bases outside gene matches: 5. CDR3 sequence: CATSGDRGMETQYF. The CDR3, as DNA: TGTGCCACCAGCGGGGACAGGGGAATGGAGACCCAGTACTTC.

This clonotype was picked up a small number of times. The J gene is TRBJ2-6, the V gene TRBV28; D is unclear. V lost 4 bases and J lost 2, with 12 bases in between. Germline CDR1 reads MDHEN; CDR2 reads SYDVKM. This CDR3 contains 16 residues. CDR3 DNA sequence: TGTGCCAGCAGTTCCCCTCCACCGACTGGGGCCAACGTCCTGACTTTC. It codes for CASSSPPPTGANVLTF.

V gene TRBV20-1 combines with J gene TRBJ2-4; 15 bases fit TRBD2. V gave up 2 bases and J gave up 0 bases; unmatched junction bases: 8. The CDR3 loop spans 19 amino acids. Germline V CDR1 and CDR2: DFQATT, SNEGSKA (reference sequence). This CDR3 is CSARKRGLAGGVAKNIQYF. CDR3 DNA: TGCAGTGCTAGAAAAAGGGGACTAGCGGGGGGAGTAGCCAAAAACATTCAGTACTTC.

The chain joins TRBV15 to TRBJ2-7, with a tentative D call TRBD1 (6 bases). Germline V gives CDR1 LNHNV, CDR2 YYDKDF (reference sequence). V was shortened by 7 bases and J by 1 base, with 14 bases between the two germline ends. The CDR3 has 14 amino acids. CDR3 amino acids: CATMAGGSSYEQYF. Here the CDR3 DNA reads TGTGCCACCATGGCTGGGGGCTCGTCCTACGAGCAGTACTTC.

This CDR3 is CASSLSPRTNTEAFF. Written as DNA, the CDR3 is TGTGCCAGCAGTTTATCTCCCCGAACGAACACTGAAGCTTTCTTT. The gene calls are TRBV12-3 or TRBV12-4 and TRBJ1-1; D uncertain. The V end lost 2 bases, the J end lost 1 base, and 11 bases lay between the germline ends. This CDR3 spans 15 amino acids.

The chain is built from TRBV29-1 and TRBJ1-5; perhaps TRBD1 as D (6 bases). The CDR3 runs to 13 residues. Looked up from germline, CDR1 is SQVTM and CDR2 is ANQGSEA. Trimming pared 6 bases from V and 6 bases from J, leaving 15 bases between. This CDR3 reads CSVLQGLGQPQHF. CDR3 coding DNA: TGCAGCGTCCTACAGGGCTTAGGTCAGCCCCAGCATTTT.

The rearrangement joins TRBV12-5 to TRBJ1-1; tentatively, D is TRBD1 (5 bases). The germline gives CDR1 LGHNT, CDR2 FRNRAP. CDR3 length equals 15 residues. Deletions cut 1 base from V and 4 bases from J, with 13 bases between. The CDR3 bases are TGTGCTAGTGGTTTGGCGTTGGGGCCTGTCACTGAAGCTTTCTTT. The encoded protein is CASGLALGPVTEAFF.

The CDR3 bases are TGTGCCATCACCGTATCCGATACGCAGTATTTT. Translated, it gives CAITVSDTQYF. This chain connects TRBV10-3 to TRBJ2-3; D remains unclear. This CDR3 contains 11 residues. Germline V gives CDR1 ENHRY, CDR2 SYGVKD. The V end was cut by 7 bases, the J end by 6 bases, with 8 bases between.

The chain combines TRBV7-9 with TRBJ1-3; a weak D match, TRBD1 (5 bases). This CDR3 has 17 amino acids. Germline-derived CDR1 and CDR2 are SEHNR and FQNEAQ (reference sequence). V was pared by 3 bases and J by 0 bases, with 15 bases between. CDR3 sequence (DNA): TGTGCCAGCAGCTTCTACAGCGGGGGGGTCTCTGGAAACACCATATATTTT. Its protein product is CASSFYSGGVSGNTIYF.

This sequence joins TRBV2 and TRBJ2-7, with 7 bases matching TRBD1. V lost 4 bases and J lost 5; bases outside the gene matches: 5. There are 13 residues in the CDR3. CDR1 SNHLY and CDR2 FYNNEI come from the germline V gene. DNA for the CDR3: TGTGCCAGCAGTGGGACAGGAGGCCACGAGCAGTACTTC. Translation gives CASSGTGGHEQYF.

This clonotype came up a few times. CDR3 residues: CSARDAGGEETQYF. The CDR3 DNA follows: TGCAGTGCTAGAGATGCGGGGGGCGAAGAGACCCAGTACTTC. V and J are TRBV20-1 and TRBJ2-5; TRBD2 matches 8 bases. V dropped 0 bases and J dropped 3; count of bases not matched to a gene: 3. This CDR3 has 14 amino acids. Germline CDR1 reads DFQATT; CDR2 reads SNEGSKA (reference sequence).

The chain is built from TRBV19 and TRBJ1-1; perhaps TRBD1 as D (5 bases). Trimming cost V 0 bases and J 1 base, with 12 bases left between them. The CDR3 is made up of 16 amino acids. The germline gives CDR1 LNHDA, CDR2 SQIVND (reference sequence). Here the CDR3 reads CASSIDGPGKNTEAFF. DNA for the CDR3: TGTGCCAGTAGTATAGATGGGCCAGGGAAGAACACTGAAGCTTTCTTT. Full variable domain (remainder filled in from reference TRBV19 and TRBJ1-1): DGGITQSPKYLFRKEGQNVTLSCEQNLNHDAMYWYRQDPGQGLRLIYYSQIVNDFQKGDIAEGYSVSREKKESFPLTVTSAQKNPTAFYLCASSIDGPGKNTEAFFGQGTRLTVV.

The CDR3 sequence: CASGDRDTYSPLHF. As DNA, the CDR3 is TGTGCCAGTGGCGACAGGGACACCTATTCACCCCTCCACTTT. The rearrangement links TRBV12-3 or TRBV12-4 to TRBJ1-6; 7 bases match TRBD1. CDR3 size: 14 residues. With V trimmed by 9 bases and J by 8 bases, 10 bases remained unmatched.

The table lists this clonotype with a few counts. The gene calls are TRBV29-1 and TRBJ1-4; D is uncertain. Looked up from germline, CDR1 is SQVTM and CDR2 is ANQGSEA. V was pared by 2 bases and J by 13 bases, with 14 bases between. The CDR3 consists of 12 residues. This CDR3 is CSVEISTGPLFF. The CDR3 nucleotides read TGCAGCGTTGAAATTAGTACCGGACCACTGTTTTTT.

This clonotype came up a few times. The CDR3 nucleotides read TGTGCCAGCAGTCCCTCTGGACAGCATTACAAGCAGTACTTC. Amino acid sequence: CASSPSGQHYKQYF. The gene calls are TRBV12-3 or TRBV12-4 and TRBJ2-5; weak D call: TRBD1 (6 bases). Trimming took 5 bases from V and 11 from J, leaving 21 bases between them. The CDR3 is made up of 14 amino acids.

The V call is TRBV28, the J call TRBJ2-2; 11 nucleotides match TRBD1. This CDR3 has 16 residues. V was pared by 4 bases and J by 5 bases, with 6 bases of the junction left unmatched. The germline V gene encodes CDR1 MDHEN and CDR2 SYDVKM. CDR3 amino acids: CASSSPGQGVTGELFF. The CDR3 DNA reads as TGTGCCAGCAGTTCACCGGGACAGGGGGTAACCGGGGAGCTGTTTTTT. The full variable domain, its missing parts supplied by reference TRBV28 and TRBJ2-2, is DVKVTQSSRYLVKRTGEKVFLECVQDMDHENMFWYRQDPGLGLRLIYFSYDVKMKEKGDIPEGYSVSREKKERFSLILESASTNQTSMYLCASSSPGQGVTGELFFGEGSRLTVL.

The rearrangement joins TRBV24-1 to TRBJ2-7; TRBD1 is a possible D gene (5 bases). Trimming took off 1 base at V and 0 bases at J, with 12 bases between the two ends. Germline loops: CDR1 KGHDR, CDR2 SFDVKD. The CDR3 extends over 16 amino acids. The CDR3 protein is CATSDLGQGSSYEQYF. Here the CDR3 DNA reads TGTGCCACCAGTGATTTAGGGCAGGGAAGCTCCTACGAGCAGTACTTC.